Listed here are 19 T cell receptor beta chains from one sample, sequenced in a study of shared clonotypes between healthy human individuals. Only in-frame clones appear in the TCRdb table, and some are missing; sequencing was by immunoSEQ multiplex PCR. The sample carries around 1,100,000 clones, roughly 77% recorded once. The sample taken for sequencing was memory CD4+ T cells from PBMCs. Described subset: CD45RA-negative fraction. The origin of the receptors is a young man in good health. Some clones in this sample may be carry-over from other donors' samples.

For this clone: Other DNA sequences in the same sample also yield this CDR3. The chain carries TRBV20-1 and TRBJ2-1, with D uncertain. Deletions cut 7 bases from V and 3 bases from J, with 4 bases between. This CDR3 is 10 amino acids long. Germline V gene data show CDR1 as DFQATT and CDR2 as SNEGSKA (reference sequence). The CDR3 reads CSVVYNEQFF. The CDR3 coding sequence is TGCAGTGTAGTCTACAATGAGCAGTTCTTC.

The gene calls are TRBV7-2 and TRBJ1-1, with unresolved D. Germline V gives CDR1 SGHTA, CDR2 FQGNSA. The CDR3 loop spans 16 amino acids. V gave up 2 bases and J gave up 4 bases, with 17 bases separating them. CDR3 loop: CASSLKGVGGGTEAFF. The CDR3 DNA reads TGTGCCAGCAGCTTAAAAGGTGTCGGCGGAGGCACTGAAGCTTTCTTT.

This clone has just a few counts. V usage is TRBV10-3 and J usage is TRBJ1-1; 7 bases map to TRBD1. Germline-derived CDR1 and CDR2 are ENHRY and SYGVKD. Germline trimming cut 8 bases from V and 4 bases from J; bases unmatched to any gene: 7. This CDR3 comprises 13 residues. Here the CDR3 reads CAISGTVGTEAFF. The CDR3 coding sequence is TGTGCCATCTCCGGGACAGTGGGCACTGAAGCTTTCTTT.

This clone appeared a single time. The chain employs TRBV28 and TRBJ2-5; 12 positions match TRBD2. This CDR3 is built from 16 residues. V gave up 5 bases and J gave up 11 bases; unmatched junction bases: 15. Germline CDR1 and CDR2: MDHEN and SYDVKM. The CDR3 DNA sequence: TGTGCCAGCAGTGTCCCGACTAGCGGGAGAATTTTTGAGCAGTACTTC. Translating gives CASSVPTSGRIFEQYF.

This clone came up many times. The V gene is TRBV7-2, the J gene TRBJ1-2; 7 positions agree with TRBD1. Germline V gene data show CDR1 as SGHTA and CDR2 as FQGNSA. V dropped 5 bases and J dropped 3; count of bases not matched to a gene: 12. The CDR3 loop spans 16 amino acids. CDR3 sequence reads: CASSPGSGTEHYGYTF. The DNA for the CDR3 is TGTGCCAGCAGCCCCGGTTCCGGGACAGAGCACTATGGCTACACCTTC.

This sequence joins TRBV5-1 and TRBJ1-1; TRBD1 matches at 12 bases. J gave up 3 bases and V 4 bases, and 16 bases lay outside the gene matches. The length of the CDR3 is 19 residues. Germline V gives CDR1 SGHRS, CDR2 YFSETQ. The CDR3 sequence: CASSPLVGRDRGPDTEAFF. CDR3 in DNA: TGCGCCAGCAGCCCTTTGGTGGGCCGGGACAGGGGGCCGGACACTGAAGCTTTCTTT.

This sequence joins TRBV25-1 and TRBJ2-3; D remains ambiguous. In germline, CDR1 is MGHDK, CDR2 SYGVNS. With 4 bases removed from V and 0 bases from J, the gap between germline ends came to 8 bases. The CDR3 loop spans 14 amino acids. In DNA form, the CDR3 reads TGTGCCAGCAGTGTATCTGGGAGCACAGATACGCAGTATTTT. Translating it yields CASSVSGSTDTQYF. Full variable domain (remainder filled in from reference TRBV25-1 and TRBJ2-3): EADIYQTPRYLVIGTGKKITLECSQTMGHDKMYWYQQDPGMELHLIHYSYGVNSTEKGDLSSESTVSRIRTEHFPLTLESARPSHTSQYLCASSVSGSTDTQYFGPGTRLTVL.

The V call is TRBV19, the J call TRBJ2-2; D not certain. Germline V CDR1 and CDR2: LNHDA, SQIVND (reference sequence). Trimming pared 2 bases from V and 1 base from J, leaving 8 bases between. This CDR3 spans 15 amino acids. DNA for the CDR3: TGTGCCAGTAGTATAATGGCCAAGAACACCGGGGAGCTGTTTTTT. Its translation: CASSIMAKNTGELFF.

The V gene is TRBV10-3, the J gene TRBJ2-7; TRBD1 matches 7 bases. The CDR3 has 13 amino acids. CDR1 ENHRY and CDR2 SYGVKD come from the germline V gene. The V segment lost 6 bases and the J segment 6 bases; nucleotides outside the gene matches: 8. CDR3 residues: CAISQGVQVEQYF. CDR3 nucleotides: TGTGCCATCAGCCAGGGGGTTCAAGTCGAGCAGTACTTC.

V usage is TRBV7-3 and J usage is TRBJ2-3, with TRBD2 matching 8 bases. J was trimmed by 15 bases and V by 5 bases; bases with no gene match: 7. Per the germline V gene, CDR1 is SGHTA and CDR2 is FQGTGA. This CDR3 contains 11 residues. The CDR3 sequence: CASSPGTRPYF. As DNA, the CDR3 is TGTGCCAGCAGCCCAGGGACTAGACCCTATTTT.

The rearrangement links TRBV7-9 to TRBJ2-3, with 7 bases matching TRBD1. The CDR3 extends over 15 amino acids. The V and J ends lost 4 bases and 2 bases, in that order; junction bases with no gene match: 6. Germline CDR1 and CDR2: SEHNR and FQNEAQ (reference sequence). The DNA of the CDR3 is TGTGCCAGCAGCTGGGGACAGCTCATCACAGATACGCAGTATTTT. It is translated as CASSWGQLITDTQYF.

In this sample, this clone turned up a few times. The J gene is TRBJ2-3, the V gene TRBV4-1; 8 positions agree with TRBD1. The ends lost 0 bases at V and 5 bases at J; junction bases unmatched: 4. This CDR3 is built from 15 residues. In germline, CDR1 is MGHRA, CDR2 YSYEKL. CDR3 DNA: TGCGCCAGCAGCCAAGATCTTGACAGGGGAGATACGCAGTATTTT. This encodes CASSQDLDRGDTQYF.

This chain connects TRBV7-9 to TRBJ1-4; D gene ambiguous. V dropped 4 bases and J dropped 0 bases, with 6 bases sitting between them. The CDR3 consists of 14 residues. CDR1 SEHNR and CDR2 FQNEAQ come from the germline V gene (reference sequence). The CDR3 nucleotides read TGTGCCAGCAGCTCCGAGGCAACTAATGAAAAACTGTTTTTT. Amino acids: CASSSEATNEKLFF.

The chain links TRBV6-5 to TRBJ2-7; 9 bases agree with TRBD1. The CDR3 is 15 amino acids. The ends lost 5 bases at V and 4 bases at J; junction bases unmatched: 9. Germline CDR1 and CDR2: MNHEY and SVGAGI. CDR3 sequence reads: CASSRTPGQGYEQYF. CDR3 nucleotide sequence: TGTGCCAGCAGTCGAACCCCGGGACAGGGATACGAGCAGTACTTC.

J is TRBJ2-1 and V is TRBV11-3; perhaps TRBD2 as D (6 bases). This CDR3 comprises 15 residues. Germline CDR1 is SGHNT and CDR2 is YENEEA. The V end was cut by 0 bases, the J end by 7 bases, with 13 bases between. CDR3: CASSLDGRPFNEQFF. For the CDR3, the DNA is TGTGCCAGCAGCTTAGACGGGAGACCGTTTAATGAGCAGTTCTTC.

The chain joins TRBV29-1 to TRBJ1-4; 9 positions match TRBD1. The CDR3 sequence is 14 residues long. Germline trimming cut 6 bases from V and 1 base from J; bases unmatched to any gene: 3. CDR1 is SQVTM, CDR2 ANQGSEA, per germline. CDR3 in amino acids: CSVRTGVTNEKLFF. CDR3 nucleotide sequence: TGCAGCGTAAGGACAGGGGTAACTAATGAAAAACTGTTTTTT.

Details on this clone: Other DNA sequences in this sample translate to the same CDR3. In nucleotides, the CDR3 is TGCAGCGTTGCGGGACAGGGGAACACTGAAGCTTTCTTT. Its protein product is CSVAGQGNTEAFF. The rearrangement uses TRBV29-1 and TRBJ1-1, with 9 bases lining up with TRBD1. The CDR3 extends over 13 amino acids. V dropped 4 bases and J dropped 1; count of bases not matched to a gene: 1. Germline loops: CDR1 SQVTM, CDR2 ANQGSEA.

The rearrangement joins TRBV7-2 to TRBJ2-7, with D tentatively TRBD1 (6 bases). Deletions cut 3 bases from V and 2 bases from J, with 17 bases between. The CDR3 has 16 amino acids. From germline, CDR1 is SGHTA and CDR2 FQGNSA. The CDR3: CASSFLMARGTYEQYF. In nucleotides, the CDR3 is TGTGCCAGCAGCTTTCTCATGGCCAGGGGTACCTACGAGCAGTACTTC.

The CDR3 protein is CAWSPGRGYEQYF. CDR3 nucleotide sequence: TGTGCCTGGAGCCCAGGCCGGGGCTACGAGCAGTACTTC. This chain uses TRBV30 with TRBJ2-5, with D perhaps TRBD2 (5 bases). Matching the DNA end better, TRBJ2-7 makes the J call doubtful. This CDR3 contains 13 residues. Germline V gene data show CDR1 as GTSNPN and CDR2 as SVGIG (reference sequence).